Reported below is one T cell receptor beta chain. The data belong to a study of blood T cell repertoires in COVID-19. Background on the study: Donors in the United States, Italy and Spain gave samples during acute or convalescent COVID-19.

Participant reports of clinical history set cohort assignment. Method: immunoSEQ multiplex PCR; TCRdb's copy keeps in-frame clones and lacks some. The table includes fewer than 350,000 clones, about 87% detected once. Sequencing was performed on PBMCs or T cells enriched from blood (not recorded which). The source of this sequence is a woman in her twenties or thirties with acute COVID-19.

The CDR3 loop is CASSSTGGDFNQPQHF. The DNA for the CDR3 is TGTGCCAGCAGCTCGACGGGGGGGGATTTTAATCAGCCCCAGCATTTT. The chain uses TRBV5-4 and TRBJ1-5; D possibly corresponds to TRBD1 (5 bases). The CDR3 consists of 16 residues. Looked up from germline, CDR1 is SGHNT and CDR2 is YYREEE (reference sequence). Trimming cost V 3 bases and J 4 bases, with 17 bases left between them.